This T cell receptor (beta chain) was identified during a study of blood T cell repertoires in COVID-19. Sequencing was performed with immunoSEQ multiplex PCR; in TCRdb, only in-frame clones are kept and a portion is missing. The sample comprises approximately 300,000 clones, about 85% of which are singletons, and around 5.9% rests with the top ten. The sequence came from a woman aged 25-40 years who had recovered from COVID-19. The specimen sequenced was PBMCs or T cells enriched from blood (not recorded which).

The CDR3: CASGRRAGRDEQFF. The CDR3 DNA follows: TGTGCCAGTGGTAGGAGAGCAGGGAGGGATGAGCAGTTCTTC. The chain employs TRBV7-9 and TRBJ2-1, with 7 bases fitting TRBD2. The CDR3 totals 14 residues. The germline CDR1 and CDR2 sequences are SEHNR and FQNEAQ (reference sequence). V lost 9 bases to trimming and J lost 8 bases; unmatched junction nucleotides: 13.